The 12 T cell receptor beta chains below were found in one sample sequenced in a study of B cell selection in AIRE deficiency. Sorting defined conventional CD4 T cells as CD4+CD127+. Libraries were prepared by immunoSEQ multiplex PCR; TCRdb keeps only in-frame clonotypes and omits some of them. The table includes about 22,000 clones, about 96% detected once. Sequencing used CD4+CD127+ conventional T cells sorted from PBMCs. The receptors stem from a human donor in good health.

The V gene is TRBV18, the J gene TRBJ1-2, with 7 bases fitting TRBD1. Germline values: CDR1 KGHSH, CDR2 LQKENI. The V segment lost 4 bases and the J segment 4 bases; nucleotides outside the gene matches: 0. This CDR3 contains 12 residues. DNA of the CDR3: TGTGCCAGCTCACGGGACAGCTATGGCTACACCTTC. It yields the protein CASSRDSYGYTF.

This chain links TRBV2 with TRBJ2-5; tentative D call: TRBD2 (5 bases). The CDR3 is 13 amino acids. Germline V gene lookup returns CDR1 SNHLY and CDR2 FYNNEI. Trimming left V 5 bases short and J 3 bases short, with 10 bases between. The CDR3 protein is CASSKGLEETQYF. CDR3 coding DNA: TGTGCCAGCAGTAAAGGACTTGAAGAGACCCAGTACTTC.

The V call is TRBV7-2, the J call TRBJ2-5; 11 bases are a match to TRBD2. Trimming took 6 bases from V and 3 from J; bases not matched to a gene: 3. There are 14 residues in the CDR3. The germline V gene has CDR1 SGHTA and CDR2 FQGNSA. DNA of the CDR3: TGTGCCAGCAGTCCGGGACTAGCGGAAGAGACCCAGTACTTC. Protein product: CASSPGLAEETQYF.

The chain employs TRBV18 and TRBJ1-5; no clear D. This CDR3 contains 13 residues. The germline V and J ends were trimmed by 6 bases and 4 bases, with 10 bases remaining between them. Germline assignment: CDR1 KGHSH and CDR2 LQKENI. CDR3 amino acids: CASSPFPNQPQHF. The CDR3 region has the DNA TGTGCCAGCTCCCCGTTTCCAAATCAGCCCCAGCATTTT.

V is TRBV27 and J is TRBJ1-5; D gene unclear. The CDR3 totals 14 residues. V lost 5 bases and J 2 bases, leaving 10 bases between the germline ends. Germline CDR1 MNHEY, CDR2 SMNVEV (reference sequence). The CDR3: CASSPRKGNQPQHF. CDR3 nucleotides: TGTGCCAGCAGTCCCCGAAAGGGCAATCAGCCCCAGCATTTT.

This chain connects TRBV30 to TRBJ2-6; D is possibly TRBD2 (6 bases). From germline, CDR1 is GTSNPN and CDR2 SVGIG (reference sequence). The V gene lost 0 bases and the J gene lost 3 bases, with 12 bases spanning the gap. This CDR3 is 16 amino acids long. The CDR3 bases are TGTGCCTGGAGTGTACAACTAGCTGGTGGGGCCAACGTCCTGACTTTC. Its protein is CAWSVQLAGGANVLTF. Full variable domain (outside the CDR3, taken from reference TRBV30 and TRBJ2-6): SQTIHQWPATLVQPVGSPLSLECTVEGTSNPNLYWYRQAAGRGLQLLFYSVGIGQISSEVPQNLSASRPQDRQFILSSKKLLLSDSGFYLCAWSVQLAGGANVLTFGAGSRLTVL.

This rearrangement joins TRBV19 to TRBJ1-1; 7 positions agree with TRBD1. The germline gives CDR1 LNHDA, CDR2 SQIVND (reference sequence). Unmatched junction bases numbered 6, after V lost 7 bases and J lost 1 base. There are 14 residues in the CDR3. The CDR3 loop is CASTHRDRNTEAFF. The CDR3 DNA is TGTGCCAGTACCCATCGGGACAGGAACACTGAAGCTTTCTTT.

This clone was found once. The V gene is TRBV7-6, the J gene TRBJ1-5, with TRBD1 matching 9 bases. After removal of 1 base from V and 5 bases from J, the junction contained 0 bases not matched to a gene. This CDR3 is built from 14 residues. Germline-derived CDR1 and CDR2 are SGHVS and FNYEAQ. CDR3 sequence reads: CASSLGTGDQPQHF. CDR3 DNA: TGTGCCAGCAGCTTAGGGACAGGGGATCAGCCCCAGCATTTT.

V and J are TRBV4-1 and TRBJ1-2; perhaps TRBD1 as D (6 bases). Germline-derived CDR1 and CDR2 are MGHRA and YSYEKL. Trimming pared 0 bases from V and 4 bases from J, leaving 15 bases between. This CDR3 has 16 residues. The CDR3 spells CASSQEQGFGRYGYTF. The CDR3 region has the DNA TGCGCCAGCAGCCAAGAGCAGGGGTTTGGCCGCTATGGCTACACCTTC.

The V and J genes are TRBV10-2 and TRBJ1-6; D remains ambiguous. Trimming left V 6 bases short and J 6 bases short, with 12 bases between. Germline V gene lookup returns CDR1 WSHSY and CDR2 SAAADI. The CDR3 loop spans 14 amino acids. As DNA, the CDR3 is TGCGCCAGCAGGAGGTCCCAAGGTAATTCACCCCTCCACTTT. Translated: CASRRSQGNSPLHF.

The gene calls are TRBV10-1 and TRBJ1-1, with D possibly being TRBD1 (5 bases). The germline V gene has CDR1 WNHNN and CDR2 SYGVQD (reference sequence). This CDR3 has 14 residues. The V gene lost 5 bases and the J gene lost 0 bases, with 10 bases spanning the gap. CDR3 in amino acids: CASSTGTVNTEAFF. CDR3 DNA: TGCGCCAGCAGTACGGGGACGGTGAACACTGAAGCTTTCTTT.

The DNA of the CDR3 is TGTGCTAGTGGTTTGGTACTTGGCCGGACAGTAGACGGAGATACGCAGTATTTT. It codes for CASGLVLGRTVDGDTQYF. The chain joins TRBV12-5 to TRBJ2-3; weak D call: TRBD1 (6 bases). The CDR3 spans 18 residues. Per germline, CDR1 LGHNT and CDR2 FRNRAP. V was shortened by 0 bases and J by 5 bases, with 21 bases between the two germline ends.